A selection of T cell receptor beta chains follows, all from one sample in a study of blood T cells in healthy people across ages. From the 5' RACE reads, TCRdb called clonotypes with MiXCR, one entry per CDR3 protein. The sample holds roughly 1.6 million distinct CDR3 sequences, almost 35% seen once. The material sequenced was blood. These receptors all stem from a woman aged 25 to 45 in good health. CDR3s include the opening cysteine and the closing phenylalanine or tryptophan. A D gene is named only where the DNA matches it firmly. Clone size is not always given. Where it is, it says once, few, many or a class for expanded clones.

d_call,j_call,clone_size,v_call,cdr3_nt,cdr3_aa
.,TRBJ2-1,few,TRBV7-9,TGTGCCAGCAGCCCGGACCGAACCTTCTATGAGCAGTTCTTC,CASSPDRTFYEQFF
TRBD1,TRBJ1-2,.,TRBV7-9,TGTGCCAGCAGCTTAGGGGGGAAAGGGGGCGACTATGGCTACACCTTC,CASSLGGKGGDYGYTF
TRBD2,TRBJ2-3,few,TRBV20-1,TGCAGTGCTTCAAGTCTAGCGGAGAAGGGGGATACGCAGTATTTT,CSASSLAEKGDTQYF
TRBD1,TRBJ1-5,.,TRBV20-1,TGCAGTCCATTCAATTCCGGGACAGTCAATCAGCCCCAGCATTTT,CSPFNSGTVNQPQHF
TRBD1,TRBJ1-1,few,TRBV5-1,TGCGCCAGCAGCAGGGACAGGCCGATGAACACTGAAGCTTTCTTT,CASSRDRPMNTEAFF
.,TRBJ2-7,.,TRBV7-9,TGTGCCAGCAGCTTAGTGAGTCTACCATCTAACTACGAGCAGTACTTC,CASSLVSLPSNYEQYF
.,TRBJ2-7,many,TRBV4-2,TGTGCCAGCAGCCAAGACCCGGACCCGATAACGACCTACGAGCAGTACTTC,CASSQDPDPITTYEQYF
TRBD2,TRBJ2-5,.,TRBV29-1,TGCAGCGTTGGGGGAGGGGTCAGCTCCTACAATGAGCAGTACTTC,CSVGGGVSSYNEQYF
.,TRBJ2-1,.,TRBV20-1,TGCAGTGCTAGAGATGGGGCTGGAGCGTACAATGAGCAGTTCTTC,CSARDGAGAYNEQFF
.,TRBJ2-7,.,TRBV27,.,CASTGSQVLYQQYF
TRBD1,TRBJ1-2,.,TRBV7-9,TGTGCCAGCAGGGCGGGACAGCTCTATGGCTACACCTTC,CASRAGQLYGYTF
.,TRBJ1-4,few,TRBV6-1,TGTGCCAGCACCAGAAGTCGAGGGGTTGAAAAACTGTTTTTT,CASTRSRGVEKLFF
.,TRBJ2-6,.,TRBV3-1,TGTGCCAGCAGCCGAATAGCCGGCTTCTCTGGGGCCAACGTCCTGACTTTC,CASSRIAGFSGANVLTF
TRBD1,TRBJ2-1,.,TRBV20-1,TGCAGTGCTTCCGGGACAGGGGATAATGATGAGCAGTTCTTC,CSASGTGDNDEQFF
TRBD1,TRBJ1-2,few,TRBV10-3,TGTGCCATCAGTGATTCCGGGACAGGGGGCCGCTATGGCTACACCTTC,CAISDSGTGGRYGYTF
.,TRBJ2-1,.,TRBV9,TGTGCCAGCAGCGCACCACAGGGCAATGAGCAGTTCTTC,CASSAPQGNEQFF
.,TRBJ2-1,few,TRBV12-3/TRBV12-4,TGTGCCAGCTGTCCATGGGACTCGAACAATGAGCAGTTCTTC,CASCPWDSNNEQFF
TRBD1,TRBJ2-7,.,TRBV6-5,TGTGCCACCCGTAGAGGACAGGGGGCCGAGCAGTACTTC,CATRRGQGAEQYF
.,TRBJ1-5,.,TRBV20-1,TGCAGTGCCACCGGCAGCACCTACAATCAGCCCCAGCATTTT,CSATGSTYNQPQHF
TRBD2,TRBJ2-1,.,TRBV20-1,TGCAGTGCTAGCGGACTAGTACGGGACAATGAGCAGTTCTTC,CSASGLVRDNEQFF
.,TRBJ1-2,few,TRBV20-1,TGCAGTGCTAGCCAAAGTGGGGGGAAAGCTAACTATGGCTACACCTTC,CSASQSGGKANYGYTF
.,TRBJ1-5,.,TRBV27,TGTGCCAGCAGTCCCCGGCCCCAGCATTTT,CASSPRPQHF
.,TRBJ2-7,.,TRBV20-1,TGCAGTGTAACCCAAGGGCCCTACGCCTACGAGCAGTACTTC,CSVTQGPYAYEQYF
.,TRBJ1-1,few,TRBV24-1,TGTGCCACCAGTGATTCTGGGACTGAAGCTTTCTTT,CATSDSGTEAFF
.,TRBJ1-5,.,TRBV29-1,TGCAGCGTTGGGGGCCTGAGCAATCAGCCCCAGCATTTT,CSVGGLSNQPQHF
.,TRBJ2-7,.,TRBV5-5,TGTGCCAGCAGTCCCTACCGGGACAACTCCTACGAGCAGTACTTC,CASSPYRDNSYEQYF
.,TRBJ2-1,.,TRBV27,TGTGCCAGCAAGTTTGGCTCACTTGCCTACAATGAGCAGTTCTTC,CASKFGSLAYNEQFF
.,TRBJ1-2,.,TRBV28,TGTGCCAGCAGTGGCCCGGAGAGGAACTATGGCTACACCTTC,CASSGPERNYGYTF
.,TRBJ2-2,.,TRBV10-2,TGCGCCAGCTGCCGGGGATTGAACACCGGGGAGCTGTTTTTT,CASCRGLNTGELFF
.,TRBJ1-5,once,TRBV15,TGTGCCACCAGCAGTACAGATGAATGGGGCAATCAGCCCCAGCATTTT,CATSSTDEWGNQPQHF
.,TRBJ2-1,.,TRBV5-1,TGCGCCAGCAGCTGGGGCCTACAGCAAAATGAGCAGTTCTTC,CASSWGLQQNEQFF
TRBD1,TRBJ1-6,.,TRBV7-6,TGTGCCAGCAGCCCGGGGACAGGTTCACAGAATTCACCCCTCCACTTT,CASSPGTGSQNSPLHF
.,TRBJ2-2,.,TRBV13,TGTGCCAGCAGCTTAGGGTCCAGGAAGGCCGGGGAGCTGTTTTTT,CASSLGSRKAGELFF
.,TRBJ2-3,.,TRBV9,TGTGCCAGCAGCGTAGCTGTCTTGGGGCCCCTCGGGAGCACAGATACGCAGTATTTT,CASSVAVLGPLGSTDTQYF
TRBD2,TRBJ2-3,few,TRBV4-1,TGCGCCAGCAGCCAAGTTTGGGCTAGCGGGCTCTTGGATACGCAGTATTTT,CASSQVWASGLLDTQYF
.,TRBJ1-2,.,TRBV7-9,TGTGCCAGCAGCACCGACGGAGACTATGGCTACACCTTC,CASSTDGDYGYTF
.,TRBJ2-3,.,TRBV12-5,TGTGCTAGTGGTCCCAGTAAGGGTCCAGATACGCAGTATTTT,CASGPSKGPDTQYF
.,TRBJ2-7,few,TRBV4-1,TGCGCCAGCAGCCAAGAAGGAGGTTGGACCGACAGCTACGAGCAGTACTTC,CASSQEGGWTDSYEQYF
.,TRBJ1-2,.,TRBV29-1,TGCAGCGTCATGGGGGTACAAGTGGACTATGGCTACACCTTC,CSVMGVQVDYGYTF
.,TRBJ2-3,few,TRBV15,TGTGCCACCAGCAGCCCCCCAGTGGTACAGGAGGGAACAGATACGCAGTATTTT,CATSSPPVVQEGTDTQYF
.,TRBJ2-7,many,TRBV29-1,TGCAGCGTTCGGTATGACTACGAGCAGTACTTC,CSVRYDYEQYF
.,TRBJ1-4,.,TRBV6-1,TGTGCCAGCAATGACGTCTTCATACAGCAAAGGGAAAAACTGTTTTTT,CASNDVFIQQREKLFF
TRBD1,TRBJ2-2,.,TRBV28,TGTGCCAGCTGGGGAGACAGGGGTCGAGCCGGGGAGCTGTTTTTT,CASWGDRGRAGELFF
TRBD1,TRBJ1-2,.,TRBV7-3,TGTGCCAGCAGCGCCAAAAAGAGGACAGGGAATGGCTACACCTTC,CASSAKKRTGNGYTF
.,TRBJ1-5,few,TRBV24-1,TGTGCCACCAGTGATTCACAGGGCCGGCAGCCCCAGCATTTT,CATSDSQGRQPQHF
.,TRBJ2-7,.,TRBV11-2,TGTGCCAGCAGCTTAGGTTCGGCGGGGGCCCCCTACGAGCAGTACTTC,CASSLGSAGAPYEQYF
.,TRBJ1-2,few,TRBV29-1,TGCAGCCTCCCCCAATCGGAAGGCTACACCTTC,CSLPQSEGYTF
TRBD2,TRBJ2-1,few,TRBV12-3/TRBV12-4,TGTGCCAGCAGTACGTGGGGCGGGAGAGGGAATGAGCAGTTCTTC,CASSTWGGRGNEQFF
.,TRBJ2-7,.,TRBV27,TGTGCCAGCAGTGGAAAACAGGGAGCCGAGCAGTACTTC,CASSGKQGAEQYF
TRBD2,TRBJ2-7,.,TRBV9,TGTGCCAGCAGCGTAGCGGCGCTAGCGGGGGGCGAGCAGTACTTC,CASSVAALAGGEQYF
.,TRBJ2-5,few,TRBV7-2,TGTGCCAGCAGCTCCCCGACAAAAGAGAAGGGGGGCGAGACCCAGTACTTC,CASSSPTKEKGGETQYF
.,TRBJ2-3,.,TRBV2,TGTGCCAGCATTCTCCGGGAGACGTCGGATACGCAGTATTTT,CASILRETSDTQYF
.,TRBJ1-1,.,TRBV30,TGTGCCTGGAGTGTACCCATGAACACTGAAGCTTTCTTT,CAWSVPMNTEAFF
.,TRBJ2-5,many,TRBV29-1,TGCAGCGTCGCCGGTTTGGGGAAAGAGACCCAGTACTTC,CSVAGLGKETQYF
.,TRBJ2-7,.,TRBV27,TGTGCCAGCAGTCTAGACAGCAGGGCCTTCTACGAGCAGTACTTC,CASSLDSRAFYEQYF
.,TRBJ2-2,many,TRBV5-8,TGTGCCAGCAGCTTGGAGTGGGGGGCCGGCGGCGGGGAGCTGTTTTTT,CASSLEWGAGGGELFF
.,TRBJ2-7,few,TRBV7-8,TGTGCCAGCAGCTTTACAAGGACCTACGAGCAGTACTTC,CASSFTRTYEQYF
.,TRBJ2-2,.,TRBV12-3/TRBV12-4,TGTGCCAGCAGTCCAGGGTTATCGAACACCGGGGAGCTGTTTTTT,CASSPGLSNTGELFF
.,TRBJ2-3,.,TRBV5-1,TGCGCCAGCACCTCGGGGTGGTTAGTCACAGATACGCAGTATTTT,CASTSGWLVTDTQYF
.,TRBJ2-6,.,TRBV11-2,TGTGCCAGCAGCCTTCGTAGGTATTCTGGGGCCAACGTCCTGACTTTC,CASSLRRYSGANVLTF